Listed below are T cell receptor beta chains from one sample, sequenced in a study of T cell responses to AZD1222 COVID-19 vaccine. The data were produced by immunoSEQ multiplex PCR, yet TCRdb's version contains in-frame clones alone and is incomplete. The sample has 90,000 to 120,000 clones; about 93% are singletons. The sample was peripheral blood, taken on day 0 of AZD1222 vaccination. Receptors were obtained from an adult in good health. Each CDR3 is given with its conserved first and last residue. D genes are given only for firm matches. Clone size appears in some rows only: once, few, many, or a class for an expanded clone.

TRBJ1-5 | TRBV4-1 | NA | NA | TGCGCCAGCAGCCAGGGTAATCAGCCCCAGCATTTT | CASSQGNQPQHF
TRBJ2-2 | TRBV19 | few | TRBD2 | TGTGCCAGTGTTGAGACTAGCGCCACCGGGGAGCTGTTTTTT | CASVETSATGELFF
TRBJ2-2 | TRBV9 | NA | NA | TGTGCCAGCAGCGCGGGACAGAACACCGGGGAGCTGTTTTTT | CASSAGQNTGELFF
TRBJ1-3 | TRBV15 | few | NA | TGTGCCACCAGCAGAGACTCCACGAGGTCTGGAAACACCATATATTTT | CATSRDSTRSGNTIYF
TRBJ2-7 | TRBV6-6 | NA | TRBD1 | TGTGCCAGCAGTCTTACAGGGGGCTCCTACGAGCAGTACTTC | CASSLTGGSYEQYF
TRBJ2-1 | TRBV4-3 | NA | NA | TGCGCCAGCAGCCAATCTATAGTAGGCTGGGGGTTGGACAATGAGCAGTTCTTC | CASSQSIVGWGLDNEQFF
TRBJ1-3 | TRBV7-9 | NA | NA | TGTGCCAGCAGCTTGGGTAAAACTGCCTCTGGAAACACCATATATTTT | CASSLGKTASGNTIYF
TRBJ1-5 | TRBV6-1 | NA | NA | TGTGCCAGCAGGGAAGGGGGGTCAAGCAATCAGCCCCAGCATTTT | CASREGGSSNQPQHF
TRBJ2-7 | TRBV4-1 | few | NA | TGCGCCAGCAGCCAAGCAGGACCGCCGGTGGGCGAGCAGTACTTC | CASSQAGPPVGEQYF
TRBJ2-5 | TRBV21-1 | NA | NA | TGTGCCAGCAGCAAAGCGCGAGGGGTAGAAGAGACCCAGTACTTC | CASSKARGVEETQYF
TRBJ2-5 | TRBV2 | NA | NA | TGTGCCAGCAGTGAATCGGAGACCCAGTACTTC | CASSESETQYF
TRBJ2-2 | TRBV5-1 | NA | TRBD2 | TGCGCCAGCAGCCGGGAGGGGCGGAACACCGGGGAGCTGTTTTTT | CASSREGRNTGELFF
TRBJ2-2 | TRBV28 | NA | NA | TGTGCCAGCAGTAACCTACTTAAGAACACCGGGGAGCTGTTTTTT | CASSNLLKNTGELFF
TRBJ1-2 | TRBV12-3/TRBV12-4 | NA | NA | TGTGCCAGCAGTTGGGGGGCTTACGGCTACACCTTC | CASSWGAYGYTF
TRBJ2-1 | TRBV28 | once | NA | TGTGCCAGCAGTACCAGACAGGAAGGCTACAATGAGCAGTTCTTC | CASSTRQEGYNEQFF